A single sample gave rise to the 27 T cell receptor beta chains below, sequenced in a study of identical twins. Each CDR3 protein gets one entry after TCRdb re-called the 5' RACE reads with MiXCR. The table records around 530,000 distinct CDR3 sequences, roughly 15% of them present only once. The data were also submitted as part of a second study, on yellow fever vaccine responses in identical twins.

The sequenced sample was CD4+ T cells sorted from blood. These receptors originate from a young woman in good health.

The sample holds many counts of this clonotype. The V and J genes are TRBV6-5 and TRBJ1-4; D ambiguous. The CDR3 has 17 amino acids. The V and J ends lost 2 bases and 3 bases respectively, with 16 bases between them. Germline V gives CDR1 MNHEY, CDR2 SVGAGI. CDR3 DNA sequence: TGTGCCAGCAGTTACGGGAGGGAGTGGTACCCTAATGAAAAACTGTTTTTT. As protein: CASSYGREWYPNEKLFF.

CDR3 nucleotide sequence: TGCAGTGCTAGAGACGACAGAGATACGCAGTATTTT. Translating it yields CSARDDRDTQYF. This sequence joins TRBV20-1 and TRBJ2-3, with D maybe TRBD1 (5 bases). Germline V CDR1 and CDR2: DFQATT, SNEGSKA (reference sequence). CDR3 length equals 12 residues. V dropped 0 bases and J dropped 5 bases, with 6 bases sitting between them.

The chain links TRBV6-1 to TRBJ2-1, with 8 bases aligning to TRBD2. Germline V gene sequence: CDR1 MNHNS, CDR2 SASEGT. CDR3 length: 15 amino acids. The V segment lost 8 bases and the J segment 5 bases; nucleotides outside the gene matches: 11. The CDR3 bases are TGTGCCAGCGGGTTAGGGCTAGCGGGCAACAATGAGCAGTTCTTC. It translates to CASGLGLAGNNEQFF.

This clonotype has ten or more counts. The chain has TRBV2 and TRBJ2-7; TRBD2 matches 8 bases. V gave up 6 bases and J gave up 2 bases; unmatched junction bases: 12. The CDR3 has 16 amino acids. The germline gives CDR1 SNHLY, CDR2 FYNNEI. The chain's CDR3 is CASRELGLARPYEQYF. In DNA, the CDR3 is TGTGCCAGCAGGGAACTTGGACTAGCTCGCCCCTACGAGCAGTACTTC.

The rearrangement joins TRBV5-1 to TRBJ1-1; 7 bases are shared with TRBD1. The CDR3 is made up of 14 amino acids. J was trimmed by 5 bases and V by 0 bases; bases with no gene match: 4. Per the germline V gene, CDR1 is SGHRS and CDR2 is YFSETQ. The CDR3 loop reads CASSLATGVTEAFF. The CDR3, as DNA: TGCGCCAGCAGCTTGGCCACAGGGGTAACTGAAGCTTTCTTT.

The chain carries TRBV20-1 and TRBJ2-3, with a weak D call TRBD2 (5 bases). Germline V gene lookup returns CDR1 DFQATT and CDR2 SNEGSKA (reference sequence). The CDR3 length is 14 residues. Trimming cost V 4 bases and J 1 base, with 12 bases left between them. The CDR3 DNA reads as TGCAGTGCTAACCGGGATCGGGGCACAGATACGCAGTATTTT. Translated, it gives CSANRDRGTDTQYF.

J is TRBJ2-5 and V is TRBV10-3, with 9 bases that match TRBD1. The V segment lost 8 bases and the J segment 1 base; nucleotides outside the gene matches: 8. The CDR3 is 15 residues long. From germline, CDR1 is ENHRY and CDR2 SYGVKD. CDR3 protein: CAIGEGQGIQETQYF. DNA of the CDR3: TGTGCCATCGGCGAGGGACAGGGCATCCAAGAGACCCAGTACTTC.

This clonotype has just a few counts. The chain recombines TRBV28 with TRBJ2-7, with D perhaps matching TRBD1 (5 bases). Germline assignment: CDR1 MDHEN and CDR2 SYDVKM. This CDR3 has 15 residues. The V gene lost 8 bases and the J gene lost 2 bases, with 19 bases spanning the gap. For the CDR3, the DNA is TGTGCCAGCGCTTCCTTTCAGGGCGGAACCTACGAGCAGTACTTC. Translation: CASASFQGGTYEQYF.

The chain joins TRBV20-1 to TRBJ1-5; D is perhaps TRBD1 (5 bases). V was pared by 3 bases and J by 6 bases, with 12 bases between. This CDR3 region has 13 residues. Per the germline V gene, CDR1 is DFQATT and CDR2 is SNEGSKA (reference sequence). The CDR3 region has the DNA TGCAGTGCTAGCGTCGGGGGAATTCAGCCCCAGCATTTT. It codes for CSASVGGIQPQHF.

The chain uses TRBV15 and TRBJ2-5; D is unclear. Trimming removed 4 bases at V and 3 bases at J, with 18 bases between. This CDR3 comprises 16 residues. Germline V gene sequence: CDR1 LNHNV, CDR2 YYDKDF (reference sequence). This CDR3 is CATSNPRLGKKETQYF. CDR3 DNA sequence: TGTGCCACCAGCAACCCTCGGTTGGGGAAAAAAGAGACCCAGTACTTC.

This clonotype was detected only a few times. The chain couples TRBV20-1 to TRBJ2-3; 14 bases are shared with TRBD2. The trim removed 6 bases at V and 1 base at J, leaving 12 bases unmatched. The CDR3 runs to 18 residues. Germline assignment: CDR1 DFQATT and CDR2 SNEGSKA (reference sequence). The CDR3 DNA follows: TGCAGTGCAAACTCCCGACTAGCGGGAGGGCGGGGCACAGATACGCAGTATTTT. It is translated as CSANSRLAGGRGTDTQYF.

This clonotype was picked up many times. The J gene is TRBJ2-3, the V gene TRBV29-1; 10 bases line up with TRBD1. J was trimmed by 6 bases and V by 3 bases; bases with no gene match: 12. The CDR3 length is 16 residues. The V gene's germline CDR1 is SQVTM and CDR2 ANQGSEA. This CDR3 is CSVDRGTGDQLDTQYF. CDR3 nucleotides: TGCAGCGTTGACCGAGGGACAGGGGACCAACTGGATACGCAGTATTTT.

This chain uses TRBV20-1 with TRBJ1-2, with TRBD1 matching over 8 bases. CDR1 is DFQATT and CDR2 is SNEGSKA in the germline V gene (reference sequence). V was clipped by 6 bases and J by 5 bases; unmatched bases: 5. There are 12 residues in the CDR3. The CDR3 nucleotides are TGCAGTGCCGGACAGGGCGCATATGGCTACACCTTC. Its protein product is CSAGQGAYGYTF.

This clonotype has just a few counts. CDR3 nucleotides: TGCAGTGCAGCTGCGGGAGGAGATACGCAGTATTTT. This translates into CSAAAGGDTQYF. The V gene is TRBV20-1, the J gene TRBJ2-3, with TRBD2 matching over 8 bases. The CDR3 is 12 residues long. Per the germline V gene, CDR1 is DFQATT and CDR2 is SNEGSKA (reference sequence). With V trimmed by 6 bases and J by 5 bases, 4 bases remained unmatched.

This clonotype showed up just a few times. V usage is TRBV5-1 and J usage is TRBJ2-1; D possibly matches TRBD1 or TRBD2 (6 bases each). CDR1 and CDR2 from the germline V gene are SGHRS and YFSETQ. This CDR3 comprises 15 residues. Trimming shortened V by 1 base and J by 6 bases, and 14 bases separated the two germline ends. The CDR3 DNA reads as TGCGCCAGCAGCTTGCAAGCGGAGGGGGTCAATGAGCAGTTCTTC. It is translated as CASSLQAEGVNEQFF.

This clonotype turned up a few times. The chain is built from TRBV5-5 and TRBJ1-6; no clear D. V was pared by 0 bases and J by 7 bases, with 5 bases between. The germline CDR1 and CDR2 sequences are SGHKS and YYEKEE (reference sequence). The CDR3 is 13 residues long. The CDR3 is CASSLAPNSPLHF. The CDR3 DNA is TGTGCCAGCAGCTTGGCCCCAAATTCACCCCTCCACTTT.

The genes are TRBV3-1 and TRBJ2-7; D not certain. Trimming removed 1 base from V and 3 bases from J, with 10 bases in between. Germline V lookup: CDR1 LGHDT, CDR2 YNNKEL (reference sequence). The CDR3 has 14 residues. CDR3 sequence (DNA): TGTGCCAGCAGCCAAGGGAATACCTTCTACGAGCAGTACTTC. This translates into CASSQGNTFYEQYF.

The CDR3 here is CASSRNRETQYF. CDR3 DNA sequence: TGCGCCAGCAGCCGCAACCGAGAGACCCAGTACTTC. The rearrangement joins TRBV4-1 to TRBJ2-5; D is uncertain. Looked up from germline, CDR1 is MGHRA and CDR2 is YSYEKL. This CDR3 has 12 amino acids. The V end was cut by 4 bases, the J end by 4 bases, with 7 bases between.

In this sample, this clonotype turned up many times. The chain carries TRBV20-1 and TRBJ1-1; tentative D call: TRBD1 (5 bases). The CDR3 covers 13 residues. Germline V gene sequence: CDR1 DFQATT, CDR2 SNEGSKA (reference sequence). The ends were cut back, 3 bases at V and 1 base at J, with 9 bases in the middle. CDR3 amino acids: CSASGGTNTEAFF. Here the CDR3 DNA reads TGCAGTGCTAGCGGGGGGACGAACACTGAAGCTTTCTTT.

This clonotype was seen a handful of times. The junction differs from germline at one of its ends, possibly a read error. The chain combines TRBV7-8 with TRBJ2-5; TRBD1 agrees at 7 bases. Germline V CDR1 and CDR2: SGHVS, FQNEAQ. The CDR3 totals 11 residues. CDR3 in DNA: TGTGCCAGCAGCCAGGGACAGCCCCCTGACTTC. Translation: CASSQGQPPDF.

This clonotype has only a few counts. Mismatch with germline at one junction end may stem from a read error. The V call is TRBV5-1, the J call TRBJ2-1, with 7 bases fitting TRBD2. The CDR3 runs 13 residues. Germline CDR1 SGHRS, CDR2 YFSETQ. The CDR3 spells CASSLEGGDEQFF. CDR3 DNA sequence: TGCGCCAGCAGCTTAGAGGGAGGGGATGAACAGTTCTTC.

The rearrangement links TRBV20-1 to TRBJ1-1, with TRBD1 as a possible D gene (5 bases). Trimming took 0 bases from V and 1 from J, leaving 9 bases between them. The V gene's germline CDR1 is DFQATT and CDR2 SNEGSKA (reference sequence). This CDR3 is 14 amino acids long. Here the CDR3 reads CSARDRDGNTEAFF. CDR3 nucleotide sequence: TGCAGTGCTAGAGATCGGGACGGGAACACTGAAGCTTTCTTT.

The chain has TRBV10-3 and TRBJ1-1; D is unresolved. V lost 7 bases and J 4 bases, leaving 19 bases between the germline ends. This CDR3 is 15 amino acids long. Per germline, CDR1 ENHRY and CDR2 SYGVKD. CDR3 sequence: CAIMAEGVRSTEAFF. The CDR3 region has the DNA TGTGCCATCATGGCGGAAGGAGTACGTAGCACTGAAGCTTTCTTT.

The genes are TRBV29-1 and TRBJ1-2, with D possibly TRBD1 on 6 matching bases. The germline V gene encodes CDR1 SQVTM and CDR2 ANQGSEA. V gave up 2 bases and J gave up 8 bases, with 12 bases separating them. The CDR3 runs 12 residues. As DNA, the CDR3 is TGCAGCGTTGAAAGAGGGGGTTGGGGCTACACCTTC. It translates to CSVERGGWGYTF.

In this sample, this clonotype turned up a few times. This CDR3 reads CAITGGANVLTF. The DNA for the CDR3 is TGTGCCATCACCGGCGGGGCCAACGTCCTGACTTTC. This chain joins TRBV10-3 and TRBJ2-6; D gene ambiguous. Trimming left V 7 bases short and J 4 bases short, with 5 bases between. The length of the CDR3 is 12 residues. Germline V CDR1 and CDR2: ENHRY, SYGVKD.

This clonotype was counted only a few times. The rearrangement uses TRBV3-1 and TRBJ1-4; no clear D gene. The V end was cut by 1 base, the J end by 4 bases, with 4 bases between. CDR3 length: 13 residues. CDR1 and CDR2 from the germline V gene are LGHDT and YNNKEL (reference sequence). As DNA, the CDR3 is TGTGCCAGCAGCCAAGCCAGTAATGAAAAACTGTTTTTT. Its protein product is CASSQASNEKLFF.

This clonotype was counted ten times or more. This CDR3 is CASSLLETQYF. The CDR3 DNA reads as TGTGCCAGCAGTTTATTAGAGACCCAGTACTTC. The rearrangement joins TRBV12-3 or TRBV12-4 to TRBJ2-5; D is ambiguous. V shed 2 bases and J shed 4 bases, with 2 bases lying between them. The CDR3 is 11 amino acids.